The TCR beta chain described here comes from a study of control samples from healthy donors and cancer patients. The CDR3 is 16 residues long. CDR1 and CDR2 from the germline V gene are LNHDA and SQIVND (reference sequence). Unmatched junction bases numbered 9, after V lost 4 bases and J lost 4 bases. Profiling relied on immunoSEQ multiplex PCR, and the TCRdb table lists in-frame clones only, not all of them. Here the sample spans about 130,000 clones, about 93% being singletons. The sequencing input was PBMCs. The chain links TRBV19 to TRBJ1-4; 7 nucleotides line up with TRBD1. The TCR originated in a man aged 55 to 70 with colorectal cancer. The CDR3 reads CASSTGGWSGNEKLFF. In DNA form, the CDR3 reads TGTGCCAGTAGTACAGGGGGTTGGAGCGGTAATGAAAAACTGTTTTTT.